The 30 T cell receptor beta chains in this list originate from one sample, sequenced in a study of beta chain features in type 1 diabetes. Sequenced material consisted of expressed TCRB transcripts (all of the isolated RNA was reverse transcribed). Produced via immunoSEQ multiplex PCR; TCRdb's table is partial and in-frame only. This table has some 350,000 clones, approximately 13% appearing once. General study results and limits: TCRB CDR3s from Type 1 diabetes patients were moderately but significantly shorter in all four CD4+ subsets.

Their recognized antigens are unknown. The material sequenced was naive CD4+ T cells from blood. These receptors were taken from a woman aged 18 to 35 with type 1 diabetes.

In DNA, the CDR3 is TGTGCCAGCTGCCGGGGGGGAAGCTCCTACGAGCAGTACGTC. This encodes CASCRGGSSYEQYV. The chain joins TRBV28 to TRBJ2-7; 8 positions match TRBD2. Germline V gives CDR1 MDHEN, CDR2 SYDVKM. This CDR3 has 14 residues. The junction had 6 bases not matched to a gene; V was cut back by 8 bases and J by 0 bases.

The J gene is TRBJ2-3, the V gene TRBV19, with TRBD1 matching over 10 bases. Germline V lookup: CDR1 LNHDA, CDR2 SQIVND (reference sequence). The CDR3 contains 15 residues. The V gene end was trimmed by 8 bases and the J gene end by 0 bases; junction bases not matched to a gene: 5. The CDR3 sequence is CASRQGALSTDTQYF. DNA for the CDR3: TGTGCCAGTCGACAGGGGGCTCTTAGCACAGATACGCAGTATTTT.

This clone appeared a few times. The rearrangement joins TRBV27 to TRBJ2-5, with TRBD2 matching 13 bases. The germline CDR1 and CDR2 sequences are MNHEY and SMNVEV (reference sequence). The V and J ends lost 5 bases and 5 bases, in that order; junction bases with no gene match: 8. This CDR3 has 16 amino acids. The CDR3 DNA reads TGTGCCAGCAGTCCCCGGACTAGCGGGAGTTTGGAGACCCAGTACTTC. This gives the protein CASSPRTSGSLETQYF.

The rearrangement links TRBV7-2 to TRBJ2-5; 7 bases align to TRBD2. V gave up 9 bases and J gave up 4 bases; unmatched junction bases: 8. CDR3 size: 13 residues. Germline V gene lookup returns CDR1 SGHTA and CDR2 FQGNSA. In DNA form, the CDR3 reads TGTGCCAGTGGGGGGAGGGCCTCAGAGACCCAGTACTTC. This translates into CASGGRASETQYF.

The chain links TRBV7-9 to TRBJ2-3; no firm D call. Trimming pared 7 bases from V and 4 bases from J, leaving 12 bases between. CDR1 and CDR2 (germline): SEHNR, FQNEAQ (reference sequence). The CDR3 contains 13 residues. For the CDR3, the DNA is TGTGCCAGCATCCGAGGCAGTGCAGATACGCAGTATTTT. It translates to CASIRGSADTQYF. The full variable domain, its missing parts supplied by reference TRBV7-9 and TRBJ2-3, is DTGVSQNPRHKITKRGQNVTFRCDPISEHNRLYWYRQTLGQGPEFLTYFQNEAQLEKSRLLSDRFSAERPKGSFSTLEIQRTEQGDSAMYLCASIRGSADTQYFGPGTRLTVL.

The chain couples TRBV5-1 to TRBJ2-1; 12 bases are shared with TRBD2. Germline V CDR1 and CDR2: SGHRS, YFSETQ. Trimming took 10 bases from V and 9 from J; bases not matched to a gene: 20. The CDR3 covers 17 residues. The CDR3 DNA follows: TGCGCCTCCCGAGGGGGGACTAGCGGGCGGATTTTTGGTGAGCAGTTCTTC. It codes for CASRGGTSGRIFGEQFF.

This chain connects TRBV5-1 to TRBJ1-5; D may be TRBD1 (6 bases). The germline gives CDR1 SGHRS, CDR2 YFSETQ. This CDR3 region has 15 residues. V was trimmed by 2 bases and J by 3 bases, leaving 12 bases between them. The CDR3 DNA follows: TGCGCCAGCAGCTTTCGGGGGGACATCAATCAGCCCCAGCATTTT. Amino acids: CASSFRGDINQPQHF.

The sample holds a few counts of this clone. This sequence joins TRBV7-2 and TRBJ2-3; unclear D gene. The V end was cut by 0 bases, the J end by 9 bases, with 16 bases between. This CDR3 comprises 15 residues. Germline CDR1 is SGHTA and CDR2 is FQGNSA. The CDR3 coding sequence is TGTGCCAGCAGCTTAGCCCCCCTGAGTCCCTGGACGCAGTATTTT. Translated: CASSLAPLSPWTQYF.

The chain links TRBV2 to TRBJ2-7; maybe TRBD1 (5 bases). The V and J ends lost 7 bases and 9 bases respectively, with 22 bases between them. The CDR3 is made up of 14 amino acids. The V gene's germline CDR1 is SNHLY and CDR2 FYNNEI. Written as DNA, the CDR3 is TGTGCCAGCACGGTCACAGGTAACGCTCAGGGGCAGTACGTC. Residues: CASTVTGNAQGQYV.

Only a few counts were recorded for this clone. The V and J genes are TRBV6-5 and TRBJ2-7; TRBD1 is a possible D gene (6 bases). Trimming left V 5 bases short and J 2 bases short, with 10 bases between. This CDR3 has 13 amino acids. Germline assignment: CDR1 MNHEY and CDR2 SVGAGI. Here the CDR3 reads CASSPAGAYEQYV. The CDR3 DNA reads as TGTGCCAGCAGTCCCGCAGGGGCCTACGAGCAGTACGTC.

The chain employs TRBV28 and TRBJ1-1; no clear D gene. This CDR3 has 10 residues. Trimming cost V 10 bases and J 4 bases, with 7 bases left between them. CDR1 is MDHEN, CDR2 SYDVKM, per germline. The CDR3 reads CATRSTEAFF. CDR3 bases: TGTGCCACCCGGAGCACTGAAGCTTTCTTT.

CDR3 in DNA: TGTGCCATCAGTGACGGGAGGTACACAGATACGCAGTATTTT. As protein: CAISDGRYTDTQYF. This sequence joins TRBV10-3 and TRBJ2-3; 7 bases are shared with TRBD2. The V and J ends lost 3 bases and 2 bases, in that order; junction bases with no gene match: 2. Germline lookup yields CDR1 ENHRY and CDR2 SYGVKD. CDR3 size: 14 residues.

This rearrangement joins TRBV28 to TRBJ1-2, with D hard to call. Germline CDR1 is MDHEN and CDR2 is SYDVKM. The CDR3 runs to 10 residues. Here the CDR3 reads CASRNYGYTF. Written as DNA, the CDR3 is TGTGCATCCAGAAACTATGGCTACACCTTC.

This clone was picked up a small number of times. Here the CDR3 DNA reads TGTGCCAGCAGCTTGGGGGGGGGCGGTCACCAAGAGACCCAGTACTTC. It translates to CASSLGGGGHQETQYF. The V and J genes are TRBV11-2 and TRBJ2-5; D might be TRBD2 (7 bases). Trimming removed 3 bases at V and 0 bases at J, with 14 bases between. Germline V gene data show CDR1 as SGHAT and CDR2 as FQNNGV. There are 16 residues in the CDR3.

V is TRBV28 and J is TRBJ2-7; 8 nucleotides align to TRBD1. This CDR3 is 14 amino acids long. CDR1 MDHEN and CDR2 SYDVKM come from the germline V gene. The V gene end was trimmed by 5 bases and the J gene end by 3 bases; junction bases not matched to a gene: 6. CDR3 sequence reads: CASSRSGTGYEQYF. The CDR3, as DNA: TGTGCCAGCAGTAGGTCCGGGACAGGCTACGAGCAGTACTTC.

The chain combines TRBV29-1 with TRBJ1-1, with a tentative D call TRBD1 (6 bases). V gave up 3 bases and J gave up 3 bases, with 14 bases separating them. The CDR3 length is 14 residues. CDR1 and CDR2 from the germline V gene are SQVTM and ANQGSEA. DNA for the CDR3: TGCAGCGTTGATCGCCGACAGGTCTACACTGAAGCTTTCTTT. Protein: CSVDRRQVYTEAFF.

The rearrangement links TRBV6-5 to TRBJ2-4, with D perhaps matching TRBD1 (5 bases). V dropped 0 bases and J dropped 0 bases, with 6 bases sitting between them. The CDR3 sequence is 15 residues long. Per germline, CDR1 MNHEY and CDR2 SVGAGI. The CDR3 DNA follows: TGTGCCAGCAGTTACTCGACAGTAGCCAAAAACATTCAGTACTTC. Translating it yields CASSYSTVAKNIQYF.

The chain links TRBV7-9 to TRBJ2-1, with D possibly being TRBD1 (5 bases). The germline V gene has CDR1 SEHNR and CDR2 FQNEAQ (reference sequence). Trimming cost V 5 bases and J 10 bases, with 12 bases left between them. The CDR3 covers 12 residues. This CDR3 reads CASSPDRVEQFF. The CDR3 bases are TGTGCCAGCAGCCCTGACAGAGTGGAGCAGTTCTTC.

A few counts support this clone. The chain employs TRBV10-3 and TRBJ2-3, with D hard to call. The CDR3 consists of 15 residues. V was trimmed by 3 bases and J by 3 bases, leaving 13 bases between them. The germline gives CDR1 ENHRY, CDR2 SYGVKD. CDR3 sequence: CAISDPSRSTDTQYF. Here the CDR3 DNA reads TGTGCCATCAGTGACCCCTCTAGGAGTACAGATACGCAGTATTTT.

This clone has a handful of counts. CDR3 sequence reads: CASSLRDRGPYEQYF. CDR3 coding DNA: TGTGCCAGCTCACTCCGGGACAGGGGTCCCTACGAGCAGTACTTC. The chain recombines TRBV18 with TRBJ2-7; 10 nucleotides agree with TRBD1. CDR1 is KGHSH and CDR2 is LQKENI in the germline V gene. J was trimmed by 2 bases and V by 4 bases; bases with no gene match: 5. This CDR3 has 15 amino acids. Variable domain in full (rest from reference TRBV18 and TRBJ2-7): NAGVMQNPRHLVRRRGQEARLRCSPMKGHSHVYWYRQLPEEGLKFMVYLQKENIIDESGMPKERFSAEFPKEGPSILRIQQVVRGDSAAYFCASSLRDRGPYEQYFGPGTRLTVT.

This clone was seen only a few times. The chain recombines TRBV28 with TRBJ2-3; 12 nucleotides match TRBD1. CDR3 length: 18 amino acids. CDR1 is MDHEN, CDR2 SYDVKM, per germline. Unmatched junction bases numbered 12, after V lost 7 bases and J lost 1 base. The CDR3: CASIVGGQGAWGTDTQYF. DNA of the CDR3: TGTGCCAGCATCGTCGGGGGACAGGGGGCTTGGGGCACAGATACGCAGTATTTT.

The chain is built from TRBV28 and TRBJ2-1; TRBD1 is a possible D gene (5 bases). Germline V CDR1 and CDR2: MDHEN, SYDVKM. The CDR3 extends over 10 amino acids. Trimming removed 8 bases at V and 10 bases at J, with 9 bases between. The CDR3 coding sequence is TGTGCCAGCCGGTACAGGGAGCAGTTCTTC. Protein product: CASRYREQFF. The variable domain in full, with the rest retrieved from reference TRBV28 and TRBJ2-1, is DVKVTQSSRYLVKRTGEKVFLECVQDMDHENMFWYRQDPGLGLRLIYFSYDVKMKEKGDIPEGYSVSREKKERFSLILESASTNQTSMYLCASRYREQFFGPGTRLTVL.

The rearrangement uses TRBV9 and TRBJ1-2; D perhaps matches TRBD1 (5 bases). The CDR3 is 13 amino acids. V was clipped by 4 bases and J by 3 bases, with 10 bases between them. From germline, CDR1 is SGDLS and CDR2 YYNGEE. The CDR3 nucleotides read TGTGCCAGCAGCTCCGGGGGTTACTATGGCTACACCTTC. Translated, it gives CASSSGGYYGYTF.

The V call is TRBV5-4, the J call TRBJ2-6; TRBD1 agrees at 8 bases. Losses at the gene ends were 3 bases for V and 0 bases for J; bases not matched to a gene: 2. The CDR3 length is 16 residues. Germline loops: CDR1 SGHNT, CDR2 YYREEE (reference sequence). Written as DNA, the CDR3 is TGTGCCAGCAGCTGGACAGGGAGCTCTGGGGCCAACGTCCTGACTTTC. Translated, it gives CASSWTGSSGANVLTF.

This chain uses TRBV6-5 with TRBJ2-1; TRBD2 is a possible D gene (5 bases). V was shortened by 9 bases and J by 9 bases, with 12 bases between the two germline ends. Looked up from germline, CDR1 is MNHEY and CDR2 is SVGAGI. This CDR3 spans 11 amino acids. In nucleotides, the CDR3 is TGTGCCAGTCGGACTTTGATTGAGCAGTTCTTC. This sequence encodes CASRTLIEQFF.

This clone was seen a handful of times. The CDR3 coding sequence is TGTGCCAGCAGTGACCTACAGGGGACAGATACGCAGTATTTT. Protein: CASSDLQGTDTQYF. The chain employs TRBV2 and TRBJ2-3; 7 positions match TRBD1. V lost 3 bases, J lost 3 bases, and 3 bases stayed unmatched. The length of the CDR3 is 14 residues. In germline, CDR1 is SNHLY, CDR2 FYNNEI.

The rearrangement joins TRBV20-1 to TRBJ1-1; no definite D call. CDR1 DFQATT and CDR2 SNEGSKA come from the germline V gene (reference sequence). Trimming cost V 7 bases and J 5 bases, with 11 bases left between them. The CDR3 covers 11 residues. CDR3 residues: CSVAAGTEAFF. CDR3 in DNA: TGCAGTGTCGCAGCGGGTACTGAAGCTTTCTTT.

The chain uses TRBV7-9 and TRBJ2-1, with D perhaps TRBD1 (7 bases). Germline CDR1 reads SEHNR; CDR2 reads FQNEAQ (reference sequence). Between the trimmed V and J ends, which lost 0 bases and 16 bases, there was a span of 16 bases. The CDR3 has 13 residues. As DNA, the CDR3 is TGTGCCAGCAGCTTAGCAGGGGGCGAGGGGGGATTCTTC. Protein sequence: CASSLAGGEGGFF.

This clone has only a few counts. This chain uses TRBV28 with TRBJ2-7, with 7 bases that match TRBD2. The CDR3 has 16 residues. The germline V gene encodes CDR1 MDHEN and CDR2 SYDVKM. V gave up 6 bases and J gave up 5 bases; unmatched junction bases: 16. The CDR3 loop reads CASSLPGLTPTDEQYF. As DNA, the CDR3 is TGTGCCAGCAGCTTACCGGGACTAACTCCTACTGACGAGCAGTACTTC. Drawing the rest from reference TRBV28 and TRBJ2-7, the complete variable domain is DVKVTQSSRYLVKRTGEKVFLECVQDMDHENMFWYRQDPGLGLRLIYFSYDVKMKEKGDIPEGYSVSREKKERFSLILESASTNQTSMYLCASSLPGLTPTDEQYFGPGTRLTVT.

This clone was found a few times. J is TRBJ1-2 and V is TRBV6-1, with D possibly matching TRBD1 (6 bases). Germline CDR1 and CDR2: MNHNS and SASEGT. V lost 1 base and J lost 2, with 8 bases in between. The CDR3 is 14 residues long. In DNA, the CDR3 is TGTGCCAGCAGTGAAGACAGGGTGAACTATGGCTACACCTTC. Its protein product is CASSEDRVNYGYTF.